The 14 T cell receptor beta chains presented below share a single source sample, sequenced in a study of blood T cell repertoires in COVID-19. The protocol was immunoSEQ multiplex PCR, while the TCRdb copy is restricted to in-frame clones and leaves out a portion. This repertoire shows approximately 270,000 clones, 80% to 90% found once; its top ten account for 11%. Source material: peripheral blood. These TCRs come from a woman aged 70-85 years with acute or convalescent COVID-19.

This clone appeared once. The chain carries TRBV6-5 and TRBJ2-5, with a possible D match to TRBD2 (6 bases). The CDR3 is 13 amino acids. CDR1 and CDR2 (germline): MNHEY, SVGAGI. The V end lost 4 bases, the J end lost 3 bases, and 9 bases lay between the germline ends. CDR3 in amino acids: CASSSGLKETQYF. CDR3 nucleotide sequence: TGTGCCAGCAGTTCGGGACTTAAAGAGACCCAGTACTTC.

Written as DNA, the CDR3 is TGTGCCAGCAGCTTGGGAGGTCAAGGGGGAGATACGCAGTATTTT. This codes for CASSLGGQGGDTQYF. The genes are TRBV5-4 and TRBJ2-3, with D perhaps TRBD1 (6 bases). Trimming removed 0 bases at V and 5 bases at J, with 13 bases between. The germline V gene encodes CDR1 SGHNT and CDR2 YYREEE (reference sequence). The CDR3 length is 15 residues. The full variable domain, completed using reference TRBV5-4 and TRBJ2-3, is ETGVTQSPTHLIKTRGQQVTLRCSSQSGHNTVSWYQQALGQGPQFIFQYYREEENGRGNFPPRFSGLQFPNYSSELNVNALELDDSALYLCASSLGGQGGDTQYFGPGTRLTVL.

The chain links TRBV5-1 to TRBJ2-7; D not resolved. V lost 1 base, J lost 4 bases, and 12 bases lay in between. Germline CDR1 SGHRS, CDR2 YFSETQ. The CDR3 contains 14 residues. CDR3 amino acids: CASSLFRSKYEQYF. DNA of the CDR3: TGCGCCAGCAGCTTGTTCCGGAGCAAGTACGAGCAGTACTTC. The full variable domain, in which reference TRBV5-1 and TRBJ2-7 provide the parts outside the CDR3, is KAGVTQTPRYLIKTRGQQVTLSCSPISGHRSVSWYQQTPGQGLQFLFEYFSETQRNKGNFPGRFSGRQFSNSRSEMNVSTLELGDSALYLCASSLFRSKYEQYFGPGTRLTVT.

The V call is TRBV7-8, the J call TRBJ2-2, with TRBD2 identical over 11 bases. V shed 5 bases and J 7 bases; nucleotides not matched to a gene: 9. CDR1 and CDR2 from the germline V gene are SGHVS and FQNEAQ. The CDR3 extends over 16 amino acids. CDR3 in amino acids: CASSLLAGGPRGELFF. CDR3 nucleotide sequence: TGTGCCAGCAGCCTCTTAGCGGGGGGGCCGCGCGGGGAGCTGTTTTTT.

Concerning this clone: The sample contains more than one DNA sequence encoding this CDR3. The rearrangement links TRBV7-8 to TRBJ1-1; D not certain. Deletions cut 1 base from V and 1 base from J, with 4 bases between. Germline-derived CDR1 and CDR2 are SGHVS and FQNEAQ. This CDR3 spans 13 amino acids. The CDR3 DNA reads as TGTGCCAGCAGCTTAGGGGCGAACACTGAAGCTTTCTTT. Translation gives CASSLGANTEAFF.

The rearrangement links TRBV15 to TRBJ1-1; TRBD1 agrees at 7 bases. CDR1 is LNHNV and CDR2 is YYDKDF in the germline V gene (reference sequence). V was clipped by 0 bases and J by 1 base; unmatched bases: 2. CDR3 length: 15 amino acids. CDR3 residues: CATSRDRTGNTEAFF. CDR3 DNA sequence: TGTGCCACCAGCAGAGATAGGACAGGGAACACTGAAGCTTTCTTT.

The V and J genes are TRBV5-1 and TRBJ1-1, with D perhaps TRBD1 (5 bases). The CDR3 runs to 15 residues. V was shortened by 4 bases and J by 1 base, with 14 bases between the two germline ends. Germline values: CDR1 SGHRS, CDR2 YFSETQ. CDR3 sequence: CASSGQTTGNTEAFF. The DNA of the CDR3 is TGCGCCAGCAGCGGACAAACAACAGGGAACACTGAAGCTTTCTTT.

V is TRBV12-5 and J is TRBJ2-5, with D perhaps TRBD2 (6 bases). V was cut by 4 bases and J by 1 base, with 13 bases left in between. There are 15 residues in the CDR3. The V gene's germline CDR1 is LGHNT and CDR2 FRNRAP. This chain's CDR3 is CASGSAGTSQETQYF. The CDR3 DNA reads TGTGCTAGTGGTTCAGCCGGGACTTCCCAAGAGACCCAGTACTTC.

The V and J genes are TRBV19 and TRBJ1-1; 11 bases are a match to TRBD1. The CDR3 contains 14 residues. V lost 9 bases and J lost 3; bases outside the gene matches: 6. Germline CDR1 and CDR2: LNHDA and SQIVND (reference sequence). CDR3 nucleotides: TGTGCCAGCAGGACAGGGGGCGCGGACACTGAAGCTTTCTTT. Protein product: CASRTGGADTEAFF.

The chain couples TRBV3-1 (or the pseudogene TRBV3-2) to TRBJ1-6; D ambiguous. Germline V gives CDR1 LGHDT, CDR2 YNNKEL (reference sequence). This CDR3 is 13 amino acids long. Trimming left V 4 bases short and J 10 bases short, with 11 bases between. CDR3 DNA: TGTGCCAGCAGCCCCCTGTTGCAGTCACCCCTCCACTTT. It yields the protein CASSPLLQSPLHF.

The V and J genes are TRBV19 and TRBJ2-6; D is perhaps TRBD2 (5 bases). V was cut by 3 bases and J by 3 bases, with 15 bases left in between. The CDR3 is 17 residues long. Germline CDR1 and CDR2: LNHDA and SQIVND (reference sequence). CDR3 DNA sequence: TGTGCCAGTAGTATCGGAGGAAGTCTACTTGGGGCCAACGTCCTGACTTTC. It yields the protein CASSIGGSLLGANVLTF.

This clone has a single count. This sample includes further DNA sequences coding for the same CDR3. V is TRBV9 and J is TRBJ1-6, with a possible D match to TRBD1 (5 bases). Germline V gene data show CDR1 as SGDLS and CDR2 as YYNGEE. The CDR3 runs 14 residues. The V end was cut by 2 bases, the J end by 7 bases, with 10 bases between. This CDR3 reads CASSVGGDNSPLHF. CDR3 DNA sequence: TGTGCCAGCAGCGTGGGAGGGGACAATTCACCCCTCCACTTT.

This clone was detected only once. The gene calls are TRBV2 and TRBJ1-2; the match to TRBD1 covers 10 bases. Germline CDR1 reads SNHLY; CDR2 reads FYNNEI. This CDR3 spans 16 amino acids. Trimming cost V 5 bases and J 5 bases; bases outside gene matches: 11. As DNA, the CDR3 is TGTGCCAGCAGTCGGGACAGGGGAACCGTTGGGTATGGCTACACCTTC. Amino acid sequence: CASSRDRGTVGYGYTF.

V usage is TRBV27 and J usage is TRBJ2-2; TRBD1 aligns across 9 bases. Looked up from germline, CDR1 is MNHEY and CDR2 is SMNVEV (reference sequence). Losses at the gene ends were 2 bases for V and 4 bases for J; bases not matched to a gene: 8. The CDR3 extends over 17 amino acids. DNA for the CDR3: TGTGCCAGCAGTTTACCTACGGGGACAGGGTTCACCGGGGAGCTGTTTTTT. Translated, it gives CASSLPTGTGFTGELFF.